Detailed here is one TCR beta chain. Its antigen is currently unknown. The germline V and J ends were trimmed by 1 base and 1 base, with 14 bases remaining between them. Germline CDR1 ENHRY, CDR2 SYGVKD. The CDR3 is 17 amino acids. The data derive from a study of cytomegalovirus exposure and HLA in healthy donors. As for the study in general: The 120 million or so unique TCR beta sequences, from some 170 million T cells, were found by an earlier analysis. Overall study results and limits: Previously analyzed data showed that most TCR beta V segments were productive at a frequency of about 90% or about 30%.

60 Vbeta and 13 Jbeta primers were used in PCR. The protocol was immunoSEQ multiplex PCR, while the TCRdb copy is restricted to in-frame clones and leaves out a portion. This table holds 120,000 to 150,000 clones, 75% to 80% found once. The TCR was taken from a woman aged 50 to 60 in good health and CMV-seronegative. The gene calls are TRBV10-3 and TRBJ1-5; D is unclear. The sequenced material came from PBMCs. The DNA for the CDR3 is TGTGCCATCAGTGAGTGGTCCCCCGGTCTGAGCAATCAGCCCCAGCATTTT. Its protein is CAISEWSPGLSNQPQHF.